The T cell receptor beta chain described here comes from a study of regulatory T cells in long-lasting Graves disease. Time point noted: newly diagnosed GD, antithyroid drugs for less than 3 months. Extracted RNA from PBMCs served as the source of the TCR library. This CDR3 spans 14 amino acids. The germline gives CDR1 KGHSH, CDR2 LQKENI. The V gene lost 0 bases and the J gene lost 2 bases, with 7 bases spanning the gap. This clonotype was seen many times. Arm-PCR of CDR3 regions with iRepertoire HTBI primers generated TCR beta libraries. Each CDR3 protein is one row after TCRdb ran MiXCR on the multiplex PCR reads. Of under 700,000 distinct CDR3 sequences detected, more than 15% appear once; the ten largest clones hold approximately 25%. Separately, the same data were catalogued under a study of T cells in Graves' hyperthyroidism and ophthalmopathy.

The sequencing used peripheral blood mononuclear cells (PBMCs), collected at new diagnosis, from a patient treated with antithyroid drugs. V is TRBV18 and J is TRBJ2-5; TRBD1 might be the D (6 bases). The sequence was obtained from a woman in her forties or fifties with Graves disease. The DNA of the CDR3 is TGTGCCAGCTCACCACCGGGACAACAAGAGACCCAGTACTTC. This translates into CASSPPGQQETQYF.